This T cell receptor beta chain was identified in a study of OX40 agonist ivuxolimab in advanced cancers. Turning to the study itself: Antecedent anti-PD-1, anti-PD-L1 or anti-CTLA-4 therapy was permissible, with around 41% having received some. Study-wide findings and caveats: The average count of expanded clones was higher among CD8+ T cells than among CD4+. In a subset of nonresponders, normalized T-cell clonal expansion was also low.

Sequencing was performed with immunoSEQ multiplex PCR; in TCRdb, only in-frame clones are kept and a portion is missing. The sample lists tens of thousands of clones, 70% to 90% seen once, with 35% to 45% in the top ten. With respect to this clone: What it binds is not known.

The CDR3 runs to 14 residues. V dropped 3 bases and J dropped 13; count of bases not matched to a gene: 4. In germline, CDR1 is MGHDK, CDR2 SYGVNS. This clonotype was obtained from an adult with an advanced solid tumor such as melanoma, head and neck, liver or kidney cancer. The source material was CD4+ or CD8+ T cells sorted from blood, sampled in a trial of the OX40 agonist ivuxolimab. This chain uses TRBV25-1 with TRBJ2-2; 14 bases agree with TRBD2. The CDR3: CASSETSGRALLFF. The DNA of the CDR3 is TGTGCCAGCAGTGAGACTAGCGGGAGGGCACTGCTGTTTTTT.